The rows below give T cell receptor beta chains drawn from one sample of a study of T cells in localized non-small cell lung cancer. Sequenced by immunoSEQ multiplex PCR; TCRdb stores in-frame clones only, minus some. The data contain about 52,000 clones, over 60% of them singletons. Specimen: PBMCs, collected before any cancer treatment. The receptors come from a woman aged 35-75 years with stage II lung adenocarcinoma. Each CDR3 is given with its conserved first and last residue. A D gene is named only where the DNA matches it firmly. Size tells how often a clone was seen (once, few, many) or the class of an expanded clone, and some rows leave it out.

j_call: TRBJ2-7
clone_size: few
d_call: NA
v_call: TRBV7-9
cdr3_nt: TGTGCCAGCAGCTTTTCAAACGGCGAGCAGTACTTC
cdr3_aa: CASSFSNGEQYF

j_call: TRBJ2-3
clone_size: NA
d_call: NA
v_call: TRBV6-1
cdr3_nt: TGTGCCAGCAAACCAGGGGCTATTACAGATACGCAGTATTTT
cdr3_aa: CASKPGAITDTQYF

j_call: TRBJ1-2
clone_size: few
d_call: NA
v_call: TRBV7-9
cdr3_nt: TGTGCCAGCAGCTTAGGAACAGATGGCTACACCTTC
cdr3_aa: CASSLGTDGYTF

j_call: TRBJ2-2
clone_size: once
d_call: NA
v_call: TRBV10-3
cdr3_nt: TGTGCCATCAGTGAGTCCAGGGTGGTGTTCGACACCGGGGAGCTGTTTTTT
cdr3_aa: CAISESRVVFDTGELFF

j_call: TRBJ1-2
clone_size: NA
d_call: TRBD1
v_call: TRBV27
cdr3_nt: TGTGCCAGCAGTCCAGGGGACAGGGCTCGGTATGGCTACACCTTC
cdr3_aa: CASSPGDRARYGYTF

j_call: TRBJ2-7
clone_size: NA
d_call: TRBD1
v_call: TRBV6-6
cdr3_nt: TGTGCCAGCAAATCCAACAGGGGCTACGAGCAGTACTTC
cdr3_aa: CASKSNRGYEQYF

j_call: TRBJ1-2
clone_size: NA
d_call: NA
v_call: TRBV6-1
cdr3_nt: TGTGCCAGCAGTCGGCTGGGGGAATATGGCTACACCTTC
cdr3_aa: CASSRLGEYGYTF

j_call: TRBJ2-7
clone_size: NA
d_call: NA
v_call: TRBV18
cdr3_nt: TGTGCCAGCTCACCACGCCCCCAACTCTCCGAGCAGTACTTC
cdr3_aa: CASSPRPQLSEQYF

j_call: TRBJ2-1
clone_size: NA
d_call: NA
v_call: TRBV29-1
cdr3_nt: TGCAGCGTTAATAGGGGGGCCCACAATGAGCAGTTCTTC
cdr3_aa: CSVNRGAHNEQFF

j_call: TRBJ2-3
clone_size: NA
d_call: NA
v_call: TRBV2
cdr3_nt: TGTGCCAGCAGACCAGGCCCAAGAGAACCACGAGGTAGCACAGATACGCAGTATTTT
cdr3_aa: CASRPGPREPRGSTDTQYF

j_call: TRBJ2-3
clone_size: NA
d_call: NA
v_call: TRBV7-2
cdr3_nt: TGTGCCAGCAGCTCGATGTCCGCAGATACGCAGTATTTT
cdr3_aa: CASSSMSADTQYF

j_call: TRBJ1-2
clone_size: NA
d_call: NA
v_call: TRBV10-3
cdr3_nt: TGTGCCATCAGTGAATTTGGGGGCGGAGGCTACACCTTC
cdr3_aa: CAISEFGGGGYTF

j_call: TRBJ1-5
clone_size: NA
d_call: TRBD1
v_call: TRBV5-5
cdr3_nt: TGTGCCAGCAGCGGGACAGCGAATCAGCCCCAGCATTTT
cdr3_aa: CASSGTANQPQHF

j_call: TRBJ2-7
clone_size: NA
d_call: NA
v_call: TRBV27
cdr3_nt: TGTGCCTCCCAGCCGGGCGGATCCTACGAGCAGTACTTC
cdr3_aa: CASQPGGSYEQYF

j_call: TRBJ2-3
clone_size: NA
d_call: NA
v_call: TRBV2
cdr3_nt: TGTGCCAGCAGTGTCGTCCAAGGGACAGATACGCAGTATTTT
cdr3_aa: CASSVVQGTDTQYF

j_call: TRBJ2-1
clone_size: NA
d_call: NA
v_call: TRBV19
cdr3_nt: TGTGCCAGTAGTGGCAGTAACAATGAGCAGTTCTTC
cdr3_aa: CASSGSNNEQFF

j_call: TRBJ2-1
clone_size: NA
d_call: TRBD2
v_call: TRBV13
cdr3_nt: TGTGCCAGCAGCCCCCGGGTTAGCGGGGGTAGGGGCGATGAGCAGTTCTTC
cdr3_aa: CASSPRVSGGRGDEQFF

j_call: TRBJ1-5
clone_size: NA
d_call: TRBD1
v_call: TRBV6-1
cdr3_nt: TGTGCCAGCGAGGGGGCGCGCAATCAGCCCCAGCATTTT
cdr3_aa: CASEGARNQPQHF

j_call: TRBJ1-2
clone_size: NA
d_call: TRBD1
v_call: TRBV5-3
cdr3_nt: TGTGCCAGCAGTCGACGAACAGGGGACGACTATGGCTACACCTTC
cdr3_aa: CASSRRTGDDYGYTF

j_call: TRBJ2-5
clone_size: once
d_call: NA
v_call: TRBV28
cdr3_nt: TGTGCCAGCAGTGGGTTGATTGGCCAAGAGACCCAGTACTTC
cdr3_aa: CASSGLIGQETQYF

j_call: TRBJ2-7
clone_size: NA
d_call: NA
v_call: TRBV28
cdr3_nt: TGTGCCAGCAGCCTGAGCCCCCGGTCGACTTCCTACGAGCAGTACTTC
cdr3_aa: CASSLSPRSTSYEQYF

j_call: TRBJ2-5
clone_size: NA
d_call: NA
v_call: TRBV7-9
cdr3_nt: TGTGCCAGCAGCTCGGGCTTTCAGTGGCAGACCCAGTACTTC
cdr3_aa: CASSSGFQWQTQYF

j_call: TRBJ1-1
clone_size: NA
d_call: NA
v_call: TRBV19
cdr3_nt: TGTGCCAGTAGTCGAACATCCCACAGGAACACTGAAGCTTTCTTT
cdr3_aa: CASSRTSHRNTEAFF

j_call: TRBJ2-2
clone_size: NA
d_call: NA
v_call: TRBV9
cdr3_nt: TGTGCCAGCAGCGTTAGGGACTTCCGCGGAGGAAGTGACCCCGGGGAGCTGTTTTTT
cdr3_aa: CASSVRDFRGGSDPGELFF

j_call: TRBJ2-7
clone_size: once
d_call: TRBD1
v_call: TRBV9
cdr3_nt: TGTGCCAGCAGCGGAGGGACAGGGGGACGGGAGCAGTACTTC
cdr3_aa: CASSGGTGGREQYF

j_call: TRBJ1-5
clone_size: NA
d_call: TRBD1
v_call: TRBV28
cdr3_nt: TGTGCCAGCAGAGTCCGCGGACAGGGGGCAGGTCAGCCCCAGCATTTT
cdr3_aa: CASRVRGQGAGQPQHF

j_call: TRBJ1-3
clone_size: NA
d_call: NA
v_call: TRBV18
cdr3_nt: TGTGCCAGCTCACCAACAGGTTACTCTGGAAACACCATATATTTT
cdr3_aa: CASSPTGYSGNTIYF

j_call: TRBJ2-5
clone_size: NA
d_call: NA
v_call: TRBV6-1
cdr3_nt: TGTGCCAGCAGTATGGAGATAGAAGAGACCCAGTACTTC
cdr3_aa: CASSMEIEETQYF

j_call: TRBJ1-3
clone_size: once
d_call: NA
v_call: TRBV5-1
cdr3_nt: TGCGCCAGCAGCAATCGTTCGACAGGTCGGGGTGGAAACACCATATATTTT
cdr3_aa: CASSNRSTGRGGNTIYF

j_call: TRBJ2-2
clone_size: few
d_call: NA
v_call: TRBV28
cdr3_nt: TGTGCCAGCAGTTTGGGGGCGAGGGGCGCGTACGGGGAGCTGTTTTTT
cdr3_aa: CASSLGARGAYGELFF

j_call: TRBJ2-2
clone_size: NA
d_call: NA
v_call: TRBV5-4
cdr3_nt: TGTGCCAGCAGCTTGCATCCGTGGGCCGAGGAGCTGTTTTTT
cdr3_aa: CASSLHPWAEELFF

j_call: TRBJ2-1
clone_size: NA
d_call: TRBD2
v_call: TRBV18
cdr3_nt: TGTGCCAGCTCACCAGGACTAGCGGGGAGGAATGAGCAGTTCTTC
cdr3_aa: CASSPGLAGRNEQFF

j_call: TRBJ2-1
clone_size: NA
d_call: NA
v_call: TRBV2
cdr3_nt: TGTGCCAGCAGTATCGAGGGGAATGAGCAGTTCTTC
cdr3_aa: CASSIEGNEQFF

j_call: TRBJ1-1
clone_size: NA
d_call: NA
v_call: TRBV19
cdr3_nt: TGTGCCAGTAGTATCCCCACCGAGTACGGACTAACTGAAGCTTTCTTT
cdr3_aa: CASSIPTEYGLTEAFF

j_call: TRBJ2-7
clone_size: NA
d_call: TRBD1
v_call: TRBV7-8
cdr3_nt: TGTGCCAGCAGCTCCGAACGGACAGGGGATACCTACGAGCAGTACTTC
cdr3_aa: CASSSERTGDTYEQYF

j_call: TRBJ2-5
clone_size: NA
d_call: NA
v_call: TRBV19
cdr3_nt: TGTGCCAGTAGTATCGGCGGGGGCCCTCAAGAGACCCAGTACTTC
cdr3_aa: CASSIGGGPQETQYF

j_call: TRBJ1-1
clone_size: NA
d_call: NA
v_call: TRBV6-1
cdr3_nt: TGTGCCATCACCCTAGGGGAGAACACTGAAGCTTTCTTT
cdr3_aa: CAITLGENTEAFF

j_call: TRBJ2-7
clone_size: NA
d_call: TRBD2
v_call: TRBV29-1
cdr3_nt: TGCAGCGTTAGGCTAGCGGTTAGCACCTACGAGCAGTACTTC
cdr3_aa: CSVRLAVSTYEQYF

j_call: TRBJ2-2
clone_size: NA
d_call: TRBD1
v_call: TRBV18
cdr3_nt: TGTGCCAGCTCACCCCCGACAGGGACCGGGGAGCTGTTTTTT
cdr3_aa: CASSPPTGTGELFF

j_call: TRBJ2-5
clone_size: NA
d_call: TRBD1
v_call: TRBV4-3
cdr3_nt: TGCGCCAGCAGCCAAGATTTTGGACAGGGGTACCAAGAGACCCAGTACTTC
cdr3_aa: CASSQDFGQGYQETQYF

j_call: TRBJ1-2
clone_size: NA
d_call: NA
v_call: TRBV29-1
cdr3_nt: TGCAGCGGGGGGCCGGAGGACTATGGCTACACCTTC
cdr3_aa: CSGGPEDYGYTF

j_call: TRBJ2-5
clone_size: NA
d_call: NA
v_call: TRBV7-3
cdr3_nt: TGTGCCAGCAGCTTAAGCAAGACTACCCAAGAGACCCAGTACTTC
cdr3_aa: CASSLSKTTQETQYF